The source of this T cell receptor (beta chain) is a study of CD8+ T cells in alopecia areata. Study-wide results and caveats: An increase in clonality over normal scalp was evident in lesional scalp, especially alopecia totalis/universalis.

The germline CDR1 and CDR2 sequences are SEHNR and FQNEAQ (reference sequence). J was trimmed by 0 bases and V by 3 bases; bases with no gene match: 6. CDR3 length: 16 residues. Described treatment: oral pan-JAK inhibitor, 5-10 mg twice daily. Researchers gathered lesional scalp punch biopsies and peripheral blood from patients with alopecia areata. In regard to this clone: The antigen remains unidentified.

Following RNA extraction, reverse transcription yielded cDNA that acted as the sequencing template. Some clones are missing from TCRdb's copy, which holds only in-frame ones; the method was immunoSEQ multiplex PCR. The sample lists some 200,000 clones, 40% to 55% occurring once. The chain combines TRBV7-9 with TRBJ2-3; the match to TRBD2 covers 7 bases. The sequencing used CD4+ T cells sorted from blood, collected at approximately week 37, from a patient treated with tofacitinib. The TCR comes from a human donor with alopecia areata. This chain's CDR3 is CASSFFSGPSTDTQYF. CDR3 coding DNA: TGTGCCAGCAGCTTCTTTAGCGGGCCAAGCACAGATACGCAGTATTTT. Looking up the rest from reference TRBV7-9 and TRBJ2-3 gives the full variable domain: DTGVSQNPRHKITKRGQNVTFRCDPISEHNRLYWYRQTLGQGPEFLTYFQNEAQLEKSRLLSDRFSAERPKGSFSTLEIQRTEQGDSAMYLCASSFFSGPSTDTQYFGPGTRLTVL.